These 13 T cell receptor beta chains were sequenced from one sample in a study of cytomegalovirus exposure and HLA in healthy donors. The PCR employed 60 Vbeta primers together with 13 Jbeta primers. TCRdb keeps only in-frame clones here, not all; method: immunoSEQ multiplex PCR. This sample lists 200,000 to 250,000 clones; its ten largest clones have 0.95% to 1.3%. The sample consisted of PBMCs. The receptors derive from a girl aged 2 to 10 in good health and CMV-seropositive.

The gene calls are TRBV5-1 and TRBJ1-2; 8 bases map to TRBD1. The V segment lost 0 bases and the J segment 7 bases; nucleotides outside the gene matches: 17. The CDR3 is 18 residues long. CDR1 and CDR2 (germline): SGHRS, YFSETQ. The CDR3 coding sequence is TGCGCCAGCAGCTTGGAGTTTCCGTTCTACAGGGGGGCCGGTGGCTACACCTTC. Translated: CASSLEFPFYRGAGGYTF.

The CDR3 DNA reads as TGTGCCAGCAGTGGGCTCTACGAGCAGTACTTC. Amino acid sequence: CASSGLYEQYF. The rearrangement joins TRBV6-1 to TRBJ2-7, with D unclear. V gave up 4 bases and J gave up 3 bases, with 4 bases separating them. The CDR3 is 11 residues long. In germline, CDR1 is MNHNS, CDR2 SASEGT.

The CDR3 sequence is CASSPGTSGYEQYF. Here the CDR3 DNA reads TGCGCCAGCAGCCCAGGGACTAGCGGCTACGAGCAGTACTTC. The chain joins TRBV5-1 to TRBJ2-7, with 11 bases identical to TRBD2. The germline gives CDR1 SGHRS, CDR2 YFSETQ. The length of the CDR3 is 14 residues. Unmatched junction bases numbered 3, after V lost 4 bases and J lost 3 bases.

J is TRBJ2-1 and V is TRBV7-9; 9 nucleotides line up with TRBD1. CDR1 is SEHNR and CDR2 is FQNEAQ in the germline V gene (reference sequence). The CDR3 has 18 amino acids. Trimming at V came to 5 bases and at J to 4 bases, leaving 15 bases not matched to a gene. The CDR3 is CASSTTNRGTGKYNEQFF. CDR3 sequence (DNA): TGTGCCAGCAGCACGACGAACCGGGGGACAGGGAAATACAATGAGCAGTTCTTC.

A word on this clone: One junction end does not reproduce the germline sequence, and a read error may be involved. The chain employs TRBV5-4 and TRBJ2-1; 9 bases agree with TRBD2. Germline CDR1 and CDR2: SGHNT and YYREEE (reference sequence). This CDR3 has 13 residues. The CDR3 spells CASSDRDGTSKLF. DNA of the CDR3: TGTGCCAGCAGCGACCGGGACGGGACTAGCAAGCTCTTC.

The V and J genes are TRBV28 and TRBJ1-1, with D tentatively TRBD1 (6 bases). The CDR3 totals 15 residues. Per the germline V gene, CDR1 is MDHEN and CDR2 is SYDVKM. V was clipped by 5 bases and J by 3 bases, with 16 bases between them. CDR3 DNA: TGTGCCAGCAGTCCCAACAGGGTAGTGGACACTGAAGCTTTCTTT. Translating gives CASSPNRVVDTEAFF.

The J gene is TRBJ1-1, the V gene TRBV11-2; no firm D call. In germline, CDR1 is SGHAT, CDR2 FQNNGV. Trimming left V 5 bases short and J 10 bases short, with 26 bases between. The CDR3 spans 16 residues. CDR3 DNA sequence: TGTGCCAGCAGCCTTGCCTACCCCATCGGCGGGGTTGTAGCTTTCTTT. Protein sequence: CASSLAYPIGGVVAFF.

The chain uses TRBV10-1 and TRBJ2-7, with 7 positions matching TRBD1. Germline CDR1 reads WNHNN; CDR2 reads SYGVQD (reference sequence). This CDR3 has 15 residues. V was clipped by 5 bases and J by 9 bases; unmatched bases: 16. The CDR3 sequence is CASSREIDRDEGQYF. In DNA form, the CDR3 reads TGCGCCAGCAGTCGAGAGATAGACAGGGACGAAGGGCAGTACTTC.

The V and J genes are TRBV13 and TRBJ2-1, with 10 bases matching TRBD2. V was clipped by 6 bases and J by 2 bases; unmatched bases: 4. Germline V CDR1 and CDR2: PRHDT, FYEKMQ (reference sequence). The CDR3 loop spans 15 amino acids. This CDR3 reads CASRILAGAYNEQFF. The DNA of the CDR3 is TGTGCCAGCAGAATTCTAGCGGGAGCCTACAATGAGCAGTTCTTC.

The chain combines TRBV2 with TRBJ2-5, with 9 bases aligning to TRBD1. The CDR3 is made up of 14 amino acids. V shed 6 bases and J 3 bases; nucleotides not matched to a gene: 5. Germline V gives CDR1 SNHLY, CDR2 FYNNEI. The CDR3 spells CASRGTGRKETQYF. For the CDR3, the DNA is TGTGCCAGCAGGGGGACAGGGCGGAAAGAGACCCAGTACTTC.

V and J are TRBV11-2 and TRBJ2-1; 8 bases are a match to TRBD2. There are 16 residues in the CDR3. V trimming: 1 base; J trimming: 4 bases; junction bases outside the gene matches: 6. CDR1 and CDR2 from the germline V gene are SGHAT and FQNNGV. DNA for the CDR3: TGTGCCAGCAGCTTAGTTGCAGCGGGAGTGTACAATGAGCAGTTCTTC. This translates into CASSLVAAGVYNEQFF.

The chain uses TRBV7-9 and TRBJ2-7, with 7 bases identical to TRBD2. Trimming took 5 bases from V and 2 from J; bases not matched to a gene: 18. Germline lookup yields CDR1 SEHNR and CDR2 FQNEAQ (reference sequence). CDR3 size: 18 residues. CDR3 DNA: TGTGCCAGCAGCCCCTCTCGCACCCCCAGCGGGGCTGCCTACGAGCAGTACTTC. This gives the protein CASSPSRTPSGAAYEQYF.

The chain joins TRBV5-1 to TRBJ2-3; D gene uncertain. Trimming removed 1 base from V and 5 bases from J, with 23 bases in between. In germline, CDR1 is SGHRS, CDR2 YFSETQ. This CDR3 region has 18 residues. The CDR3 spells CASSLSSSRSHPGDTQYF. In DNA, the CDR3 is TGCGCCAGCAGCTTGAGCTCGAGCCGCAGCCATCCAGGAGATACGCAGTATTTT.